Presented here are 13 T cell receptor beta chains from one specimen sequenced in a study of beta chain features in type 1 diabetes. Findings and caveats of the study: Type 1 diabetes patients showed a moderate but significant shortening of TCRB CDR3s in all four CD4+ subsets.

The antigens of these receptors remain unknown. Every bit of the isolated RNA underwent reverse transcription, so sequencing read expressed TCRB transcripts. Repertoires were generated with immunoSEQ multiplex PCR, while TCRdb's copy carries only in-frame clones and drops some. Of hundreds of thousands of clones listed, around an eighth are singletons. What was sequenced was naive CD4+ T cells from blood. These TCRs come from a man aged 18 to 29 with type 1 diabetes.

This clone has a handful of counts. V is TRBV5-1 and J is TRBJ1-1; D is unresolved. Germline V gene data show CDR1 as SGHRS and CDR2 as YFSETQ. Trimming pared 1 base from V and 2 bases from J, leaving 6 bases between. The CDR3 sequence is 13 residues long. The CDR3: CASSLFSNTEAFF. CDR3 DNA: TGCGCCAGCAGCTTGTTCAGTAACACTGAAGCTTTCTTT. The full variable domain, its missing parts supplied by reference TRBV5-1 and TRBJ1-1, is KAGVTQTPRYLIKTRGQQVTLSCSPISGHRSVSWYQQTPGQGLQFLFEYFSETQRNKGNFPGRFSGRQFSNSRSEMNVSTLELGDSALYLCASSLFSNTEAFFGQGTRLTVV.

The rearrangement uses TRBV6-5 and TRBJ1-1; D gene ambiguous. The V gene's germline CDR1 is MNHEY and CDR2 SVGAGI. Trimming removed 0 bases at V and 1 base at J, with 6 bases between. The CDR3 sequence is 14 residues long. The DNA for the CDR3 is TGTGCCAGCAGTTACTCATGGAAGAACACTGAAGCTTTCTTT. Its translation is CASSYSWKNTEAFF.

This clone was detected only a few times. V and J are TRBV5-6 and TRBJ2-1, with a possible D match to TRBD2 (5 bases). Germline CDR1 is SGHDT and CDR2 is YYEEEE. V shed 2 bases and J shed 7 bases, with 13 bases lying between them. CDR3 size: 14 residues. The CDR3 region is CASSFYGVRNEQFF. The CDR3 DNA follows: TGTGCCAGCAGCTTTTACGGGGTTAGGAATGAGCAGTTCTTC.

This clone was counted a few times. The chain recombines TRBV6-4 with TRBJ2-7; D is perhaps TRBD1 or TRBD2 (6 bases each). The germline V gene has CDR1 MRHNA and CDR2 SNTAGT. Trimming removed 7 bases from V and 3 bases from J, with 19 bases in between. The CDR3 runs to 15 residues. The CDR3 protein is CASTRRPKGGYEQYF. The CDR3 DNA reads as TGTGCCAGCACCAGACGACCCAAGGGGGGCTACGAGCAGTACTTC.

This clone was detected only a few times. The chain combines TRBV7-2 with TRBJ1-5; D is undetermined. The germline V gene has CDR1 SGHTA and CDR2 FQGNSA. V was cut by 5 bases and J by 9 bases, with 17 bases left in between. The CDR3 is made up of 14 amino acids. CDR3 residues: CASSAHSTAVPQHF. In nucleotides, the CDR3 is TGTGCCAGCAGCGCCCACTCGACGGCGGTGCCCCAGCATTTT. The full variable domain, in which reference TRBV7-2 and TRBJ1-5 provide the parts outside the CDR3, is GAGVSQSPSNKVTEKGKDVELRCDPISGHTALYWYRQSLGQGLEFLIYFQGNSAPDKSGLPSDRFSAERTGGSVSTLTIQRTQQEDSAVYLCASSAHSTAVPQHFGDGTRLSIL.

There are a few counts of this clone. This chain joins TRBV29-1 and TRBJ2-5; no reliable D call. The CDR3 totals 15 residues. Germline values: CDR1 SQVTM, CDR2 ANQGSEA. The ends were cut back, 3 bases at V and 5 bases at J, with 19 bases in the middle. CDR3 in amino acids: CSVDGSEDRSETQYF. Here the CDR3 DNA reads TGCAGCGTTGATGGTTCGGAAGACCGTTCGGAGACCCAGTACTTC.

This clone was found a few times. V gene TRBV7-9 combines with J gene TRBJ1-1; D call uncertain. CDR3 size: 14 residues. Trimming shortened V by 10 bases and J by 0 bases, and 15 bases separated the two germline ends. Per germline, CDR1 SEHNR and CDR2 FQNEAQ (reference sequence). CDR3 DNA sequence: TGTGCCACCCAGTTAGGTGGGATGAACACTGAAGCTTTCTTT. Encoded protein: CATQLGGMNTEAFF.

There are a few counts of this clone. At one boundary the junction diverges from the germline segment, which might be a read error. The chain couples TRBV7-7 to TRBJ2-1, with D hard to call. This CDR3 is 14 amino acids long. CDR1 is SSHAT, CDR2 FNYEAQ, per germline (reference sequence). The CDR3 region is CASSPRSSYNEQFF. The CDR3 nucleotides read TGTGCTAGCAGCCCGCGGAGCTCCTACAATGAGCAGTTCTTC.

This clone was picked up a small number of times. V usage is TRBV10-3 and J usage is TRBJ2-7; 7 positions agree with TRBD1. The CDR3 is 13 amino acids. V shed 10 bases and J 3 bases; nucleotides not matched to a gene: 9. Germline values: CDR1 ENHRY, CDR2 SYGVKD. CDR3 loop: CASCPGQSYEQYF. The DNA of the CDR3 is TGTGCCAGTTGTCCGGGACAGAGCTACGAGCAGTACTTC.

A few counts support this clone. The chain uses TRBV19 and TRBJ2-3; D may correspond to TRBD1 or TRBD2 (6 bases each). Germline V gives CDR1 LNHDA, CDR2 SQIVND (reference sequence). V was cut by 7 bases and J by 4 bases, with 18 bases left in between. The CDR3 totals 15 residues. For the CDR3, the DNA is TGTGCCAGTATGCCCGGGGAGGCAGGGGCAGATACGCAGTATTTT. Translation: CASMPGEAGADTQYF.

The chain's CDR3 is CASSGTNYGYTF. The CDR3 bases are TGTGCCAGCAGCGGGACCAACTATGGCTACACCTTC. V gene TRBV9 combines with J gene TRBJ1-2; D is ambiguous. CDR1 and CDR2 (germline): SGDLS, YYNGEE. The CDR3 spans 12 residues. The V end was cut by 3 bases, the J end by 2 bases, with 5 bases between.

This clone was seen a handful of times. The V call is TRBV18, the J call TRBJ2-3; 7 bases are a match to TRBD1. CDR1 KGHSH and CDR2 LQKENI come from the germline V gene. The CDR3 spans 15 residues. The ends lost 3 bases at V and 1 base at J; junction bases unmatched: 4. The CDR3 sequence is CASSPATGRTDTQYF. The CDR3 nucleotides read TGTGCCAGCTCACCTGCGACAGGGCGCACAGATACGCAGTATTTT.

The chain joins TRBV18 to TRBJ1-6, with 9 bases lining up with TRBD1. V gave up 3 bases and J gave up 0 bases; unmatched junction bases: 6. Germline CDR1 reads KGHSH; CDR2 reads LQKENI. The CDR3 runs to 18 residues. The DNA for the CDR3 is TGTGCCAGCTCACCGCAGGGACAGGGTGGCTCCTATAATTCACCCCTCCACTTT. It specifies CASSPQGQGGSYNSPLHF.